This is a list of T cell receptor beta chains from one sample in a study. TCRdb recomputed calls from the RT-PCR reads with MiXCR, one row per CDR3 protein. The data contain about 680,000 distinct CDR3 sequences, approximately 15% of them seen just once; the ten biggest clones take up roughly 3.6%. Sequenced: memory CD4+ T cells from blood. These TCRs come from a female donor in good health, serving as a healthy control. Each CDR3 is given with its conserved first and last residue. The order of the fields is V gene, clone size, J gene, D gene, CDR3 DNA, CDR3 protein. The D gene is left open where the match is weak. A clone size is listed for some rows: how often the clone was seen (once, few, many), or a class if it is expanded.

>TRBV12-3/TRBV12-4|few|TRBJ2-7|TRBD2
TGTGCCAGCAGTCCCTTCGGGCGGGGGGGCATGTACGAGCAGTACTTC
CASSPFGRGGMYEQYF
>TRBV4-3|many|TRBJ1-2|-
TGCGCCAGCAGCCAAGAGAGAGCTAACTATGGCTACACCTTC
CASSQERANYGYTF
>TRBV27|-|TRBJ1-4|-
TGTGCCAGCAGTTCCCTCTTGGAGGGTTCGAATGAAAAACTGTTTTTT
CASSSLLEGSNEKLFF
>TRBV29-1|many|TRBJ2-1|-
TGCAGCGTCCCGACCGGAGATGTCTACAATGAGCAGTTCTTC
CSVPTGDVYNEQFF
>TRBV20-1|few|TRBJ1-1|-
TGCAGTGCTAACCCCGGGACGGTGAACACTGAAGCTTTCTTT
CSANPGTVNTEAFF
>TRBV5-5|few|TRBJ2-1|TRBD2
TGTGCCAGCAGCCTAACCGGGACTAGTCGCCATGAGCAGTTCTTC
CASSLTGTSRHEQFF
>TRBV6-6|many|TRBJ1-5|-
TGTGCCAGCAGGGGCGGGTTCAATCAGCCCCAGCATTTT
CASRGGFNQPQHF
>TRBV21-1|few|TRBJ2-7|-
TGTGCCAGCAGCAGAGAAGGCGGGTACGAGCAGTACTTC
CASSREGGYEQYF
>TRBV24-1|-|TRBJ2-2|TRBD1
TGTGCCACCAGTGACCCTTTTGCCGGACAGGGAAACACCGGGGAGCTGTTTTTT
CATSDPFAGQGNTGELFF
>TRBV20-1|-|TRBJ2-7|-
TGCAGTGTCCCGGGCGTCCGATCCTACGAGCAGTACTTC
CSVPGVRSYEQYF
>TRBV5-1|few|TRBJ2-3|TRBD1
TGCGCCAGTATTCCGTCGACAGGGGGTAATACGCAGTATTTT
CASIPSTGGNTQYF
>TRBV25-1|-|TRBJ2-1|-
TGTGCCAGCAGTGAATCCAGGGCGTCCTACAATGAGCAGTTCTTC
CASSESRASYNEQFF
>TRBV29-1|many|TRBJ2-7|TRBD2
TGCAGCGTTGGGACTAGCGGTGTACGCGAGCAGTACTTC
CSVGTSGVREQYF
>TRBV7-3|-|TRBJ2-2|-
TGTGCCAGTAAATCAGAGACCGGCGGGGAGCTGTTTTTT
CASKSETGGELFF
>TRBV18|-|TRBJ2-1|TRBD1
TGTGCCAGCTCAGGACAGGGGGCGCAGAATGAGCAGTTCTTC
CASSGQGAQNEQFF
>TRBV28|few|TRBJ1-5|-
TGTGCCAGCAGTGGGGAGGAGATAAGGGTCAATCAGCCCCAGCATTTT
CASSGEEIRVNQPQHF
>TRBV7-2|many|TRBJ2-2|TRBD1
TGTGCCAGCAGCTTTGTTCCAGGGGGAGAGACCGGGGAGCTGTTTTTT
CASSFVPGGETGELFF
>TRBV12-3/TRBV12-4|-|TRBJ1-3|-
TGTGCCAGCAGTTTTAGGAGTTTCTCTGGAAACACCATATATTTT
CASSFRSFSGNTIYF
>TRBV5-1|-|TRBJ2-5|TRBD2
TGCGCCAGCACGAGCGGGAGGGCCCGAGAGACCCAGTACTTC
CASTSGRARETQYF
>TRBV12-3/TRBV12-4|few|TRBJ2-7|-
TGTGCCAGCTCTCGGGCAGGGTCGACTGACGAGCAGTACTTC
CASSRAGSTDEQYF
>TRBV10-3|-|TRBJ2-7|-
TGTGCCATCAGTGAGAGGGGCTCGCGGGGCTACGAGCAGTACTTC
CAISERGSRGYEQYF
>TRBV20-1|many|TRBJ2-4|-
TGCAGTGCTAGAGACCCAGGGTTGGACAAAAACATTCAGTACTTC
CSARDPGLDKNIQYF
>TRBV5-1|few|TRBJ2-3|-
TGCGCCAGCGCGCGGATGGGGGGGCGTACAGATACGCAGTATTTT
CASARMGGRTDTQYF
>TRBV10-3|few|TRBJ1-1|-
TGTGCCATCTCCGGCGCCGGCGGGGATATAGACACTGAAGCTTTCTTT
CAISGAGGDIDTEAFF
>TRBV5-6|few|TRBJ2-2|TRBD2
TGTGCCAGCAGCTTGTACGGACTAGCGGGAGTGAACACCGGGGAGCTGTTTTTT
CASSLYGLAGVNTGELFF
>TRBV6-1|-|TRBJ1-1|-
TGTGCCAGCAGTGAAGAATTAAACACTGAAGCTTTCTTT
CASSEELNTEAFF
>TRBV12-3/TRBV12-4|few|TRBJ1-5|-
TGTGCCAGCAGTTTTACGGGGGGGCGGAATCAGCCCCAGCATTTT
CASSFTGGRNQPQHF
>TRBV9|many|TRBJ2-7|-
TGTGCCAGCAGCGTAGAAAACAGCGACTACGAGCAGTACTTC
CASSVENSDYEQYF
>TRBV25-1|few|TRBJ1-5|-
TGTGCCAGCAGTAGTAACTCGGGCAGGATGAGGGGTCAGCCCCAGCATTTT
CASSSNSGRMRGQPQHF
>TRBV5-6|many|TRBJ1-2|-
TGTGCCAGCAGCCGCTTTCGACAGCCCGTTGGGAGCGGCTACACCTTC
CASSRFRQPVGSGYTF
>TRBV27|few|TRBJ1-1|-
TGTGCCAGCCGGGGGAGTTACGAACACTGGGAAGCTTTCTTT
CASRGSYEHWEAFF
>TRBV2|few|TRBJ1-1|-
TGTGCCAGCAGTGAGGGGCGGAACACTGAAGCTTTCTTT
CASSEGRNTEAFF
>TRBV5-6|many|TRBJ2-1|-
TGTGCCAGCAGCTTGGCGGGCAGCAAATCATACAATGAGCAGTTCTTC
CASSLAGSKSYNEQFF
>TRBV7-9|-|TRBJ2-1|TRBD2
TGTGCCAGCAGCTTAGGGCTAGCGGGTTTGGCGGGAAATGAGCAGTTCTTC
CASSLGLAGLAGNEQFF
>TRBV28|-|TRBJ2-3|-
TGTGCCAGCAAGGGATCAGGGGCCACAGATACGCAGTATTTT
CASKGSGATDTQYF
>TRBV12-5|few|TRBJ2-1|-
TGTGCTAGTGGTTTGGCGGGGGCGATTGGGAATGAGCAGTTCTTC
CASGLAGAIGNEQFF
>TRBV20-1|few|TRBJ1-5|TRBD1
TGCAGTGCTAGAGATCTCACTCAGGGGGCCTCTCGGCCCCAGCATTTT
CSARDLTQGASRPQHF